These 28 T cell receptor beta chains share one sample of origin, sequenced in a study of cytomegalovirus exposure and HLA in healthy donors. Generated by immunoSEQ multiplex PCR, the TCRdb table keeps only in-frame clones and is missing some. The data show around 220,000 clones, 80% to 90% seen once. Input material: PBMCs. These receptors originate from a woman between 18 and 29 years old in good health and CMV-seronegative.

The chain recombines TRBV28 with TRBJ2-3, with 8 bases identical to TRBD2. Germline CDR1 is MDHEN and CDR2 is SYDVKM. This CDR3 is built from 16 residues. V dropped 1 base and J dropped 6; count of bases not matched to a gene: 9. CDR3 residues: CASSLSSGSQADTQYF. Written as DNA, the CDR3 is TGTGCCAGCAGTTTATCCAGCGGGAGCCAAGCTGATACGCAGTATTTT. The full variable domain, in which reference TRBV28 and TRBJ2-3 provide the parts outside the CDR3, is DVKVTQSSRYLVKRTGEKVFLECVQDMDHENMFWYRQDPGLGLRLIYFSYDVKMKEKGDIPEGYSVSREKKERFSLILESASTNQTSMYLCASSLSSGSQADTQYFGPGTRLTVL.

The chain couples TRBV11-2 to TRBJ2-7; weak D call: TRBD2 (5 bases). The V end was cut by 6 bases, the J end by 3 bases, with 15 bases between. Germline V gene lookup returns CDR1 SGHAT and CDR2 FQNNGV. The CDR3 extends over 14 amino acids. For the CDR3, the DNA is TGTGCCAGCAGGAAGTACCGGGATGGCTACGAGCAGTACTTC. This gives the protein CASRKYRDGYEQYF.

The genes are TRBV5-6 and TRBJ2-1; 9 positions match TRBD1. The germline gives CDR1 SGHDT, CDR2 YYEEEE. V lost 7 bases and J lost 5; bases outside the gene matches: 7. The CDR3 is 14 residues long. CDR3 coding DNA: TGTGCCAGCTTGGGACAGGGAGATGACAATGAGCAGTTCTTC. Protein: CASLGQGDDNEQFF. The variable domain in full, completed from reference TRBV5-6 and TRBJ2-1, reads DAGVTQSPTHLIKTRGQQVTLRCSPKSGHDTVSWYQQALGQGPQFIFQYYEEEERQRGNFPDRFSGHQFPNYSSELNVNALLLGDSALYLCASLGQGDDNEQFFGPGTRLTVL.

CDR3 nucleotide sequence: TGTGCCAGCAGCTTAACCCCCGGGAACACCATATATTTT. This codes for CASSLTPGNTIYF. The J gene is TRBJ1-3, the V gene TRBV7-3, with D unresolved. V gave up 0 bases and J gave up 7 bases, with 7 bases separating them. CDR1 and CDR2 from the germline V gene are SGHTA and FQGTGA. This CDR3 is built from 13 residues.

This chain connects TRBV6-5 to TRBJ2-6; possibly TRBD1 for D (5 bases). Germline CDR1 and CDR2: MNHEY and SVGAGI. CDR3 length: 15 residues. Trimming took 6 bases from V and 4 from J, leaving 13 bases between them. DNA for the CDR3: TGTGCCAGCAGAAGGGCAGGGCGAGGGGCCAACGTCCTGACTTTC. The encoded protein is CASRRAGRGANVLTF.

The V call is TRBV4-3, the J call TRBJ2-2; TRBD2 is a possible D gene (5 bases). The CDR3 covers 18 residues. Germline lookup yields CDR1 LGHNA and CDR2 YSLEER. The germline V and J ends were trimmed by 4 bases and 5 bases, with 23 bases remaining between them. The CDR3 spells CASSPPQGGLSGTGELFF. Written as DNA, the CDR3 is TGCGCCAGCAGCCCCCCCCAAGGAGGTCTCTCAGGAACCGGGGAGCTGTTTTTT.

This rearrangement joins TRBV18 to TRBJ2-2, with 11 bases identical to TRBD1. This CDR3 is 15 amino acids long. V was pared by 4 bases and J by 7 bases, with 5 bases of the junction left unmatched. The germline V gene encodes CDR1 KGHSH and CDR2 LQKENI. CDR3: CASSQDRGRGGELFF. In nucleotides, the CDR3 is TGTGCCAGCTCACAGGACAGGGGGCGCGGCGGGGAGCTGTTTTTT.

This clone was observed once. The chain employs TRBV10-3 and TRBJ2-1; TRBD2 agrees at 14 bases. The J segment lost 6 bases and the V segment lost 10 bases, leaving 11 bases of the junction unmatched. The CDR3 is 16 amino acids. Germline lookup yields CDR1 ENHRY and CDR2 SYGVKD. The CDR3 DNA follows: TGTGCCACGGCGGCGGGACTAGCGGGAGTAGCCAATGAGCAGTTCTTC. Its protein is CATAAGLAGVANEQFF.

The V call is TRBV9, the J call TRBJ1-3; 7 bases match TRBD1. This CDR3 has 17 amino acids. The germline V gene encodes CDR1 SGDLS and CDR2 YYNGEE. V lost 3 bases to trimming and J lost 2 bases; unmatched junction nucleotides: 11. The CDR3 sequence is CASSAPPSDRAGNTIYF. The CDR3 region has the DNA TGTGCCAGCAGCGCACCCCCGAGCGACAGGGCTGGAAACACCATATATTTT. The entire variable domain, with the rest obtained from reference TRBV9 and TRBJ1-3, is as follows: DSGVTQTPKHLITATGQRVTLRCSPRSGDLSVYWYQQSLDQGLQFLIQYYNGEERAKGNILERFSAQQFPDLHSELNLSSLELGDSALYFCASSAPPSDRAGNTIYFGEGSWLTVV.

The CDR3, as DNA: TGTGCCAGCAGTTGGACAGCATACCAAGAGACCCAGTACTTC. It encodes CASSWTAYQETQYF. The V call is TRBV6-5, the J call TRBJ2-5; D is perhaps TRBD1 (6 bases). Germline V gene lookup returns CDR1 MNHEY and CDR2 SVGAGI. Trimming stripped 4 bases from V and 0 bases from J, with 9 bases between. CDR3 length: 14 residues.

The rearrangement links TRBV30 to TRBJ1-3; D remains ambiguous. The CDR3 loop spans 14 amino acids. Germline loops: CDR1 GTSNPN, CDR2 SVGIG (reference sequence). Trimming cost V 1 base and J 3 bases, with 10 bases left between them. This CDR3 is CAWSAGRDGNTIYF. The CDR3 DNA follows: TGTGCCTGGAGTGCGGGAAGGGATGGAAACACCATATATTTT.

Relative to its sample, this clone is medium-sized. This chain connects TRBV28 to TRBJ2-1, with D possibly matching TRBD2 (5 bases). This CDR3 has 14 amino acids. V lost 3 bases and J 7 bases, leaving 13 bases between the germline ends. Germline values: CDR1 MDHEN, CDR2 SYDVKM. The CDR3 coding sequence is TGTGCCAGCAGTTTGGGTTTGGAGGTTAATGAGCAGTTCTTC. This encodes CASSLGLEVNEQFF.

The CDR3: CASSLFGLGRMENEQFF. CDR3 nucleotide sequence: TGCGCCAGCAGCTTGTTCGGTCTCGGGAGAATGGAGAATGAGCAGTTCTTC. This rearrangement joins TRBV5-1 to TRBJ2-1, with D possibly TRBD2 on 6 matching bases. Trimming cost V 1 base and J 7 bases, with 21 bases left between them. The CDR3 is 17 residues long. Germline V CDR1 and CDR2: SGHRS, YFSETQ. Based on the CDR3 plus reference TRBV5-1 and TRBJ2-1, the full variable domain is KAGVTQTPRYLIKTRGQQVTLSCSPISGHRSVSWYQQTPGQGLQFLFEYFSETQRNKGNFPGRFSGRQFSNSRSEMNVSTLELGDSALYLCASSLFGLGRMENEQFFGPGTRLTVL.

The rearrangement joins TRBV28 to TRBJ2-2, with D possibly matching TRBD1 (5 bases). Trimming took 2 bases from V and 2 from J, leaving 9 bases between them. Germline CDR1 and CDR2: MDHEN and SYDVKM. The CDR3 spans 15 residues. CDR3 sequence: CASSLRDSNTGELFF. Here the CDR3 DNA reads TGTGCCAGCAGTTTAAGAGACAGCAACACCGGGGAGCTGTTTTTT.

The V call is TRBV4-3, the J call TRBJ2-3; a weak D match, TRBD2 (6 bases). The CDR3 spans 14 residues. The V gene's germline CDR1 is LGHNA and CDR2 YSLEER. The germline V and J ends were trimmed by 4 bases and 2 bases, with 10 bases remaining between them. The CDR3 is CASSPGLHTDTQYF. In DNA, the CDR3 is TGCGCCAGCAGCCCGGGACTCCACACAGATACGCAGTATTTT.

The V and J genes are TRBV7-8 and TRBJ2-7, with 8 nucleotides matching TRBD2. Trimming at V came to 2 bases and at J to 7 bases, leaving 13 bases not matched to a gene. The V gene's germline CDR1 is SGHVS and CDR2 FQNEAQ. This CDR3 spans 16 amino acids. CDR3 sequence: CASSLRGSGGPVEQYF. In DNA, the CDR3 is TGTGCCAGCAGCTTACGGGGCTCGGGGGGGCCGGTAGAGCAGTACTTC. Based on the CDR3 plus reference TRBV7-8 and TRBJ2-7, the full variable domain is GAGVSQSPRYKVAKRGQDVALRCDPISGHVSLFWYQQALGQGPEFLTYFQNEAQLDKSGLPSDRFFAERPEGSVSTLKIQRTQQEDSAVYLCASSLRGSGGPVEQYFGPGTRLTVT.

V and J are TRBV30 and TRBJ2-3; TRBD2 matches at 8 bases. The CDR3 has 13 residues. The ends lost 4 bases at V and 2 bases at J; junction bases unmatched: 2. Germline V lookup: CDR1 GTSNPN, CDR2 SVGIG (reference sequence). The CDR3 nucleotides read TGTGCCTGGATGACTAGCGACACAGATACGCAGTATTTT. Translation gives CAWMTSDTDTQYF.

This chain uses TRBV7-2 with TRBJ2-3, with 7 bases that match TRBD2. Trimming at V came to 2 bases and at J to 5 bases, leaving 10 bases not matched to a gene. CDR3 size: 16 residues. Looked up from germline, CDR1 is SGHTA and CDR2 is FQGNSA. The CDR3 here is CASSLQAGTRGDTQYF. The CDR3 DNA follows: TGTGCCAGCAGCTTACAAGCGGGGACCAGAGGAGATACGCAGTATTTT.

V is TRBV13 and J is TRBJ1-2; no reliable D call. The V end lost 5 bases, the J end lost 5 bases, and 15 bases lay between the germline ends. CDR1 is PRHDT and CDR2 is FYEKMQ in the germline V gene (reference sequence). The CDR3 contains 14 residues. The CDR3 DNA reads as TGTGCCAGCAGCCCCCCCGGGATTATATATGGCTACACCTTC. Its translation: CASSPPGIIYGYTF.

This sequence joins TRBV6-6 and TRBJ1-1, with D unclear. The CDR3 is 14 amino acids. Germline CDR1 and CDR2: MNHNY and SVGAGI (reference sequence). V was cut by 0 bases and J by 2 bases, with 7 bases left in between. The CDR3 sequence: CASSYSNRNTEAFF. DNA of the CDR3: TGTGCCAGCAGTTACTCCAACAGAAACACTGAAGCTTTCTTT.

The genes are TRBV6-5 and TRBJ1-1; no clear D. From germline, CDR1 is MNHEY and CDR2 SVGAGI. Trimming took off 6 bases at V and 0 bases at J, with 11 bases between the two ends. The CDR3 is 14 residues long. In nucleotides, the CDR3 is TGTGCCAGCAGACAAAGATTCATGAACACTGAAGCTTTCTTT. Protein sequence: CASRQRFMNTEAFF.

The V and J genes are TRBV28 and TRBJ2-7, with 11 bases that match TRBD2. The germline gives CDR1 MDHEN, CDR2 SYDVKM. The V gene end was trimmed by 7 bases and the J gene end by 2 bases; junction bases not matched to a gene: 10. The CDR3 totals 16 residues. This chain's CDR3 is CASIVTSGRPTYEQYF. CDR3 in DNA: TGTGCCAGCATCGTAACTAGCGGGAGACCGACCTACGAGCAGTACTTC.

This chain uses TRBV4-2 with TRBJ2-2; 7 bases align to TRBD2. The CDR3 has 15 amino acids. Per germline, CDR1 LGHNA and CDR2 YNFKEQ. Germline trimming cut 0 bases from V and 6 bases from J; bases unmatched to any gene: 4. DNA for the CDR3: TGTGCCAGCAGCCAAGAGCGGGAGCTCGCCGGGGAGCTGTTTTTT. Amino acid sequence: CASSQERELAGELFF.

This clone occurred once. V and J are TRBV6-1 and TRBJ2-1; TRBD2 might be the D (6 bases). V shed 1 base and J shed 1 base, with 8 bases lying between them. This CDR3 is built from 15 residues. Germline V lookup: CDR1 MNHNS, CDR2 SASEGT. The CDR3 reads CASSEVGGSYNEQFF. The CDR3 nucleotides read TGTGCCAGCAGTGAAGTCGGGGGATCCTACAATGAGCAGTTCTTC.

The chain has TRBV5-4 and TRBJ2-5, with D perhaps matching TRBD1 (5 bases). The ends were cut back, 3 bases at V and 2 bases at J, with 11 bases in the middle. The CDR3 totals 14 residues. Per germline, CDR1 SGHNT and CDR2 YYREEE (reference sequence). In DNA form, the CDR3 reads TGTGCCAGCAGCTCCCAGGGAAGGCAAGAGACCCAGTACTTC. This encodes CASSSQGRQETQYF.

Details on this clone: The same CDR3 can be traced to other DNA sequences in this sample. The chain uses TRBV19 and TRBJ2-1; TRBD1 is a possible D gene (6 bases). This CDR3 is 13 amino acids long. V dropped 1 base and J dropped 5 bases, with 6 bases sitting between them. The germline gives CDR1 LNHDA, CDR2 SQIVND (reference sequence). Here the CDR3 DNA reads TGTGCCAGTAGTATAGCAGGGGACAATGAGCAGTTCTTC. Amino acid sequence: CASSIAGDNEQFF.

The rearrangement uses TRBV29-1 and TRBJ2-7; possibly TRBD1 for D (5 bases). Germline V CDR1 and CDR2: SQVTM, ANQGSEA. The CDR3 spans 15 residues. Trimming cost V 4 bases and J 2 bases, with 18 bases left between them. The CDR3 region is CSVGGQGRDPYEQYF. In DNA form, the CDR3 reads TGCAGCGTTGGTGGGCAGGGTAGGGATCCCTACGAGCAGTACTTC.

The V gene is TRBV2, the J gene TRBJ2-7; D might be TRBD2 (5 bases). V gave up 7 bases and J gave up 0 bases, with 16 bases separating them. Germline V gives CDR1 SNHLY, CDR2 FYNNEI. CDR3 length equals 15 residues. As DNA, the CDR3 is TGTGCCAGCATACCGGTCGGGGAGTCCTCCTACGAGCAGTACTTC. The encoded protein is CASIPVGESSYEQYF.